This T cell receptor (beta chain) stems from a study of blood T cells in healthy people across ages. As for the study in general: Researchers report that template switching captured about one barcoded beta molecule per two T cells. Study outcomes and limitations: Unsorted PBMC input precluded a conclusive naive versus antigen-experienced comparison. Higher diversity, along with more naive CD4+ cells, distinguished long-lived donors from aged donors.

The extraction recovered at least 5 micrograms of total RNA per sample. Looked up from germline, CDR1 is MGHRA and CDR2 is YSYEKL. This CDR3 spans 18 amino acids. This clonotype showed up just once. Its target is unknown. One junction end does not reproduce the germline sequence, and a read error may be involved. Together with a sample-barcoded 5' primer, a J-beta primer mix was included in a second PCR lasting roughly 6 to 12 cycles. Using its own MiXCR run on the 5' RACE reads, TCRdb lists one record per CDR3 protein. The table lists under 2 million distinct CDR3 sequences, about 35% of them singletons.

The V and J genes are TRBV4-1 and TRBJ2-5; D tentatively fits TRBD1 or TRBD2 (5 bases each). The source is a woman in her twenties or thirties in good health. Sequenced: blood. The chain's CDR3 is CVSSQGRNRDPKQETQYF. The DNA of the CDR3 is TGCGTCAGCAGCCAAGGCCGAAACCGGGACCCGAAGCAAGAGACCCAGTACTTC.